The subject of this entry is one TCR beta chain. The data were taken from a study of cytomegalovirus exposure and HLA in healthy donors. The germline V gene encodes CDR1 SNHLY and CDR2 FYNNEI. The V and J ends lost 4 bases and 5 bases, in that order; junction bases with no gene match: 9. The CDR3 has 16 amino acids. PCR amplification relied on 60 Vbeta primers (plus 13 Jbeta primers). Per the original data handling: About 12 million of some 80 million unique TCR beta chains were shared, per a later count. Repertoires were generated with immunoSEQ multiplex PCR, while TCRdb's copy carries only in-frame clones and drops some. The V and J calls and the clone size are those of that table, but D and trimming were determined from the DNA. Of 140,000 to 150,000 clones detected, around 80% appear once; the ten largest clones hold roughly 9.7%.

The rearrangement links TRBV2 to TRBJ2-2; 8 bases line up with TRBD2. This receptor was identified in a woman aged 60-75 years in good health and CMV-seropositive. The specimen sequenced was PBMCs. The CDR3 DNA reads as TGTGCCAGCAGTGTTGGAACCGGGGGGGGGACCGGGGAGCTGTTTTTT. Amino acids: CASSVGTGGGTGELFF.